These 6 T cell receptor beta chains share one sample of origin, sequenced in a study of blood T cell repertoires in COVID-19. Sequencing used immunoSEQ multiplex PCR; TCRdb keeps in-frame clones, though not all of them. The profile covers about 190,000 clones, with 90% appearing a single time and 0.53% taken by the ten largest. Input material: peripheral blood. These receptors originate from a man over 45 with acute or convalescent COVID-19.

The V gene is TRBV7-2, the J gene TRBJ1-6; D gene ambiguous. Germline-derived CDR1 and CDR2 are SGHTA and FQGNSA. This CDR3 spans 14 amino acids. With 2 bases removed from V and 6 bases from J, the gap between germline ends came to 8 bases. This chain's CDR3 is CASSLIPGNSPLHF. In nucleotides, the CDR3 is TGTGCCAGCAGCTTAATTCCGGGTAATTCACCCCTCCACTTT. Drawing the rest from reference TRBV7-2 and TRBJ1-6, the complete variable domain is GAGVSQSPSNKVTEKGKDVELRCDPISGHTALYWYRQSLGQGLEFLIYFQGNSAPDKSGLPSDRFSAERTGGSVSTLTIQRTQQEDSAVYLCASSLIPGNSPLHFGNGTRLTVT.

The V gene is TRBV27, the J gene TRBJ1-4; 8 bases line up with TRBD1. CDR3 size: 17 residues. Germline values: CDR1 MNHEY, CDR2 SMNVEV (reference sequence). The V segment lost 0 bases and the J segment 6 bases; nucleotides outside the gene matches: 9. CDR3 in DNA: TGTGCCAGCAGTTTATCGGGGCCAGGGGGCGGCTATGAAAAACTGTTTTTT. Its translation: CASSLSGPGGGYEKLFF.

A single count supports this clone. The rearrangement links TRBV12-3 or TRBV12-4 to TRBJ1-4; D call uncertain. V lost 8 bases, J lost 5 bases, and 12 bases lay in between. The CDR3 contains 13 residues. CDR3 amino acids: CASGDLGNEKLFF. CDR3 in DNA: TGTGCCAGCGGTGATCTAGGAAATGAAAAACTGTTTTTT.

V is TRBV12-3 or TRBV12-4 and J is TRBJ1-5; 11 nucleotides line up with TRBD1. This CDR3 is built from 13 residues. Trimming at V came to 6 bases and at J to 8 bases, leaving 3 bases not matched to a gene. CDR3 in amino acids: CASRRTGGEPQHF. The CDR3 DNA sequence: TGTGCCAGCAGACGGACAGGGGGCGAGCCCCAGCATTTT.

Remarks on this clone: Without the conserved terminal phenylalanine or tryptophan, this CDR3 likely stems from a read error. The DNA is omitted, as the CDR3 cannot be located on it reliably, and the CDR3 follows TCRdb's listing. The chain employs TRBV21-1 and TRBJ2-7; TRBD2, the D gene given by the table, was not confirmed from the DNA. TRBV21-1 is a documented pseudogene. Termini included, the CDR3 measures 16 amino acids. CDR3 sequence reads: CASSRPHPSSGGPSVD.

This chain joins TRBV2 and TRBJ1-4; D remains unclear. V lost 8 bases to trimming and J lost 8 bases, with 15 bases between them. Germline V gene lookup returns CDR1 SNHLY and CDR2 FYNNEI. This CDR3 spans 13 amino acids. CDR3: CASSIARYEKLFF. CDR3 coding DNA: TGTGCCAGCTCGATCGCCAGGTACGAAAAACTGTTTTTT.